A single sample gave rise to the 18 T cell receptor beta chains below, sequenced in a study of T cell clones after liver transplantation (dated by TCRdb to 2018 to 2020). Receptor libraries were prepared by the immunoSEQ multiplex PCR assay. TCRdb carries this immuneACCESS record with in-frame sequences only. Its versions omit some clonotypes, under half of them owing to an unresolved V gene in the studies checked, with the rest unexplained. Within this sample are around 75,000 clones, with about 85% of them counted one time only. 2% to 2.5% of the sample lies in the top ten. This specimen was CD4+ T cells from blood, taken less than 50 months after liver transplant. Receptors were obtained from a human patient who received a liver transplant. After a transplant, the graft donor may have provided part of the T cells.

The gene calls are TRBV6-1 and TRBJ2-5; D ambiguous. This CDR3 spans 14 amino acids. Germline V gene lookup returns CDR1 MNHNS and CDR2 SASEGT. V was cut by 2 bases and J by 2 bases, with 9 bases left in between. The CDR3 sequence is CASSELFYQETQYF. The CDR3 nucleotides are TGTGCCAGCAGTGAACTCTTCTATCAAGAGACCCAGTACTTC.

The J gene is TRBJ1-4, the V gene TRBV6-1, with D hard to call. The CDR3 contains 15 residues. CDR1 is MNHNS, CDR2 SASEGT, per germline. The V gene lost 5 bases and the J gene lost 1 base, with 11 bases spanning the gap. The CDR3: CASSNSRITNEKLFF. The CDR3 DNA sequence: TGTGCCAGCAGTAATTCCAGGATAACTAATGAAAAACTGTTTTTT.

With regard to this clone: This sample also contains other DNA sequences that code for the same CDR3. The rearrangement links TRBV11-3 to TRBJ2-3; TRBD2 matches 8 bases. This CDR3 is 14 amino acids long. Germline trimming cut 3 bases from V and 3 bases from J; bases unmatched to any gene: 2. Germline lookup yields CDR1 SGHNT and CDR2 YENEEA. CDR3 region: CASSFGGVTDTQYF. Here the CDR3 DNA reads TGTGCCAGCAGCTTCGGGGGGGTGACAGATACGCAGTATTTT.

The chain couples TRBV18 to TRBJ1-5; D call uncertain. V was pared by 1 base and J by 0 bases, with 10 bases between. Germline V gives CDR1 KGHSH, CDR2 LQKENI. This CDR3 comprises 16 residues. This CDR3 is CASSPRSQPSNQPQHF. As DNA, the CDR3 is TGTGCCAGCTCACCACGTTCCCAGCCTAGCAATCAGCCCCAGCATTTT. The full variable domain, with the rest looked up from reference TRBV18 and TRBJ1-5, is NAGVMQNPRHLVRRRGQEARLRCSPMKGHSHVYWYRQLPEEGLKFMVYLQKENIIDESGMPKERFSAEFPKEGPSILRIQQVVRGDSAAYFCASSPRSQPSNQPQHFGDGTRLSIL.

The chain carries TRBV19 and TRBJ1-4; D is undetermined. The germline gives CDR1 LNHDA, CDR2 SQIVND (reference sequence). The CDR3 consists of 14 residues. Trimming cost V 4 bases and J 4 bases, with 10 bases left between them. CDR3: CASSTGGGNEKLFF. For the CDR3, the DNA is TGTGCCAGTAGTACGGGAGGCGGTAATGAAAAACTGTTTTTT.

This chain links TRBV7-2 with TRBJ2-1, with 9 bases identical to TRBD1. The CDR3 has 16 amino acids. J was trimmed by 3 bases and V by 4 bases; bases with no gene match: 7. Per germline, CDR1 SGHTA and CDR2 FQGNSA. CDR3 DNA: TGTGCCAGCAGCTCGAGGAGGACAGGGGTCTACAATGAGCAGTTCTTC. Translated, it gives CASSSRRTGVYNEQFF.

The count of this clone is one. J is TRBJ1-1 and V is TRBV6-5; D not certain. Germline values: CDR1 MNHEY, CDR2 SVGAGI. V was shortened by 4 bases and J by 0 bases, with 3 bases between the two germline ends. The CDR3 runs to 12 residues. The CDR3 DNA reads TGTGCCAGCAGTTTGATGAACACTGAAGCTTTCTTT. Translation gives CASSLMNTEAFF.

V and J are TRBV30 and TRBJ1-5; D might be TRBD1 (5 bases). Germline CDR1 and CDR2: GTSNPN and SVGIG (reference sequence). This CDR3 contains 15 residues. V dropped 2 bases and J dropped 0 bases, with 11 bases sitting between them. In nucleotides, the CDR3 is TGTGCCTGGAGTCGCCGACAGTCTAGCAATCAGCCCCAGCATTTT. It yields the protein CAWSRRQSSNQPQHF.

CDR3 bases: TGCGCCAGCGGGACCTGGGAGGGGGCATATGGCTACACCTTC. This codes for CASGTWEGAYGYTF. The chain has TRBV5-1 and TRBJ1-2; TRBD1 matches at 7 bases. The length of the CDR3 is 14 residues. V lost 7 bases to trimming and J lost 5 bases; unmatched junction nucleotides: 11. The germline V gene has CDR1 SGHRS and CDR2 YFSETQ.

The CDR3 DNA follows: TGTGCCAGCAGCGAAGACAGGGTTATCGGTCAGCCCCAGCATTTT. It codes for CASSEDRVIGQPQHF. This chain connects TRBV7-2 to TRBJ1-5, with TRBD1 matching over 7 bases. After removal of 5 bases from V and 6 bases from J, the junction contained 10 bases not matched to a gene. Germline loops: CDR1 SGHTA, CDR2 FQGNSA. This CDR3 has 15 residues.

The rearrangement links TRBV6-6 to TRBJ2-2; D unresolved. This CDR3 comprises 13 residues. The V gene's germline CDR1 is MNHNY and CDR2 SVGAGI (reference sequence). The V end was cut by 7 bases, the J end by 0 bases, with 6 bases between. CDR3 residues: CASIGSNTGELFF. DNA for the CDR3: TGTGCCAGCATCGGATCGAACACCGGGGAGCTGTTTTTT.

The rearrangement joins TRBV11-3 to TRBJ2-1; no definite D call. V gave up 3 bases and J gave up 13 bases, with 16 bases separating them. The CDR3 runs 13 residues. Germline V lookup: CDR1 SGHNT, CDR2 YENEEA. Written as DNA, the CDR3 is TGTGCCAGCAGCTTGAACCCACTGACGATTCAGTTCTTC. Translating gives CASSLNPLTIQFF.

This chain joins TRBV6-1 and TRBJ1-1; a weak D match, TRBD1 (6 bases). Germline values: CDR1 MNHNS, CDR2 SASEGT. The CDR3 is 15 residues long. V was cut by 2 bases and J by 11 bases, with 21 bases left in between. The CDR3 sequence is CASSERQGQKDKAFF. Written as DNA, the CDR3 is TGTGCCAGCAGTGAAAGGCAGGGACAAAAAGACAAGGCTTTCTTT.

The rearrangement links TRBV10-3 to TRBJ1-2; D ambiguous. CDR1 ENHRY and CDR2 SYGVKD come from the germline V gene. Trimming stripped 9 bases from V and 3 bases from J, with 14 bases between. The CDR3 consists of 13 residues. DNA for the CDR3: TGTGCCATTTGGGCCTTTGGGGACTATGGCTACACCTTC. This translates into CAIWAFGDYGYTF.

This clone has more than one count but fewer than ten. The rearrangement joins TRBV25-1 to TRBJ1-5; no clear D gene. V lost 5 bases, J lost 2 bases, and 13 bases lay in between. The CDR3 totals 15 residues. CDR1 and CDR2 (germline): MGHDK, SYGVNS. Written as DNA, the CDR3 is TGTGCCAGCAGTCCGGGCCCCGGGGGCAATCAGCCCCAGCATTTT. Amino acids: CASSPGPGGNQPQHF. Supplemented by reference TRBV25-1 and TRBJ1-5, the full variable domain reads EADIYQTPRYLVIGTGKKITLECSQTMGHDKMYWYQQDPGMELHLIHYSYGVNSTEKGDLSSESTVSRIRTEHFPLTLESARPSHTSQYLCASSPGPGGNQPQHFGDGTRLSIL.

This clone was observed once. V usage is TRBV27 and J usage is TRBJ2-7, with D possibly TRBD2 on 6 matching bases. The V gene lost 3 bases and the J gene lost 4 bases, with 16 bases spanning the gap. The CDR3 has 15 residues. From germline, CDR1 is MNHEY and CDR2 SMNVEV (reference sequence). This chain's CDR3 is CASSFGSTPLYEQYF. As DNA, the CDR3 is TGTGCCAGCAGTTTCGGGAGTACGCCACTTTACGAGCAGTACTTC.

The chain is built from TRBV19 and TRBJ1-2; TRBD1 matches at 7 bases. The CDR3 totals 12 residues. CDR1 is LNHDA, CDR2 SQIVND, per germline (reference sequence). J was trimmed by 9 bases and V by 2 bases; bases with no gene match: 3. The CDR3 coding sequence is TGTGCCAGTAGTATACGACAGGGTAGCTACACCTTC. Protein: CASSIRQGSYTF. Full variable domain (outside the CDR3, taken from reference TRBV19 and TRBJ1-2): DGGITQSPKYLFRKEGQNVTLSCEQNLNHDAMYWYRQDPGQGLRLIYYSQIVNDFQKGDIAEGYSVSREKKESFPLTVTSAQKNPTAFYLCASSIRQGSYTFGSGTRLTVV.

This clone was observed a handful of times. This chain joins TRBV6-6 and TRBJ2-3; 8 nucleotides line up with TRBD1. The CDR3 runs 12 residues. From germline, CDR1 is MNHNY and CDR2 SVGAGI (reference sequence). The ends lost 11 bases at V and 1 base at J; junction bases unmatched: 2. The CDR3 nucleotides are TGTGCCGACAGGGGTCGCACAGATACGCAGTATTTT. It specifies CADRGRTDTQYF.